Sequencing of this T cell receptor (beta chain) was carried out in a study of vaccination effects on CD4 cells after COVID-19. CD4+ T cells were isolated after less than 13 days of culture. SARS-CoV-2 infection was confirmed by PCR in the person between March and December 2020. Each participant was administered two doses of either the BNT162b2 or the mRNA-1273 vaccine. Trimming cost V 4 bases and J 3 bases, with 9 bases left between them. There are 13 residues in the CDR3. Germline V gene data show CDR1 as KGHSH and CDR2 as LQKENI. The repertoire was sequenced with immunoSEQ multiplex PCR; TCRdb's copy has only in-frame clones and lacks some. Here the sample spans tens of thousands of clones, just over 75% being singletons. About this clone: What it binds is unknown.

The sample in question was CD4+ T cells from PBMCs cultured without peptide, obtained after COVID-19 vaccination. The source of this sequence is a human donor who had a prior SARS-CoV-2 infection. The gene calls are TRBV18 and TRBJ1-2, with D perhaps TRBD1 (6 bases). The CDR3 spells CASSLRQDYGYTF. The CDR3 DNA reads TGTGCCAGCTCACTCCGACAGGACTATGGCTACACCTTC.